This TCR beta chain was sequenced in a study of blood T cells in healthy people across ages. General study findings and limits: A roughly linear fall in TCR beta diversity per million T cells was seen with increasing age. Both higher diversity and more naive CD4+ cells marked long-lived donors when set against aged donors.

This CDR3 comprises 14 residues. Germline CDR1 and CDR2: MNHEY and SVGEGT. The V gene lost 6 bases and the J gene lost 8 bases, with 16 bases spanning the gap. Combining a sample-barcoded 5' primer with a J-beta primer mix, a second PCR ran for roughly 7 to 12 cycles. Via MiXCR, TCRdb re-called the 5' RACE reads, giving one row per CDR3 protein. The repertoire includes some 1,500,000 distinct CDR3 sequences, 35% to 45% of them detected once, and 4% sits in the top ten. As for this clonotype: Its antigen is undetermined.

The sequenced sample was blood. The genes are TRBV6-2 or TRBV6-3 and TRBJ2-2; the D gene is possibly TRBD2 (5 bases). This TCR was recovered from a young woman in good health. CDR3 coding DNA: TGTGCCAGCAGCCTACACCTTGCGGGTGGGGAGCTGTTTTTT. As protein: CASSLHLAGGELFF.